One and the same sample provided the 12 T cell receptor beta chains below, sequenced in a study of shared clonotypes between healthy human individuals (dated by TCRdb to between 2020 and 2021). Libraries were built with the immunoSEQ multiplex PCR assay. TCRdb re-hosts the immuneACCESS table, in-frame sequences only. Its copies lack some clones; in the studies checked, an unresolved V gene accounts for under half of them, and the cause for the rest is not known. For this sample there are approximately 1,000,000 clones; 60% to 85% appear just once. The ten most abundant clones make up about 0.94% of the sample. The sample consisted of memory CD4+ T cells from PBMCs. The label giving this sample's cell subset or site can be read as: CD45RA-negative fraction. The source of these receptors is a young man in good health. Some clones in this sample may be carry-over from other donors' samples.

The sample holds one count of this clone. It differs at one base from a far larger clone, so likely a read error. Other DNA variants within this sample encode the same CDR3. This chain connects TRBV2 to TRBJ2-7; the D gene could be TRBD1 or TRBD2 (5 bases each). V dropped 10 bases and J dropped 4 bases, with 17 bases sitting between them. The CDR3 runs 13 residues. In germline, CDR1 is SNHLY, CDR2 FYNNEI. The CDR3 bases are TGTGCCACGTTCGGGACGCCAGAATACGAGCAGTACTTC. Its protein product is CATFGTPEYEQYF.

The chain combines TRBV7-6 with TRBJ2-7; 9 positions agree with TRBD1. Trimming took 5 bases from V and 2 from J; bases not matched to a gene: 7. The CDR3 contains 15 residues. Germline V lookup: CDR1 SGHVS, CDR2 FNYEAQ. The CDR3 DNA reads TGTGCCAGCAGCCCGGCGGGACAGGGAACCTACGAGCAGTACTTC. Translated: CASSPAGQGTYEQYF.

The chain uses TRBV5-6 and TRBJ1-5; tentative D call: TRBD1 (6 bases). Germline lookup yields CDR1 SGHDT and CDR2 YYEEEE. The CDR3 consists of 14 residues. The V and J ends lost 1 base and 4 bases respectively, with 9 bases between them. Here the CDR3 reads CASSLQGTNQPQHF. For the CDR3, the DNA is TGTGCCAGCAGCTTGCAGGGGACAAATCAGCCCCAGCATTTT.

Only one count was recorded for this clone. The chain employs TRBV7-9 and TRBJ2-7; D is perhaps TRBD1 (5 bases). CDR1 SEHNR and CDR2 FQNEAQ come from the germline V gene (reference sequence). Trimming removed 2 bases at V and 2 bases at J, with 10 bases between. The CDR3 has 14 amino acids. In nucleotides, the CDR3 is TGTGCCAGCAGCTTATTGCAGGGTACCTACGAGCAGTACTTC. Its translation is CASSLLQGTYEQYF.

CDR3 nucleotide sequence: TGTGCCAGCGGACGCGGGACAGCCGAGCAGTACTTC. Its translation is CASGRGTAEQYF. V is TRBV6-5 and J is TRBJ2-7; maybe TRBD1 (7 bases). The CDR3 contains 12 residues. V shed 8 bases and J shed 6 bases, with 14 bases lying between them. Germline V lookup: CDR1 MNHEY, CDR2 SVGAGI.

In this sample, this clone turned up a few times. As DNA, the CDR3 is TGCGCCAGCAGCCAAGATCGGGTTTCCCAAAACATTCAGTACTTC. Translation: CASSQDRVSQNIQYF. V usage is TRBV4-3 and J usage is TRBJ2-4; unclear D gene. This CDR3 spans 15 amino acids. The germline V and J ends were trimmed by 0 bases and 5 bases, with 11 bases remaining between them. Germline V gene data show CDR1 as LGHNA and CDR2 as YSLEER.

The chain has TRBV7-2 and TRBJ2-4; D is possibly TRBD1 (6 bases). This CDR3 region has 14 residues. Germline CDR1 is SGHTA and CDR2 is FQGNSA. V lost 4 bases and J lost 7, with 14 bases in between. The CDR3 loop reads CASSSRAQGNIQYF. The DNA for the CDR3 is TGTGCCAGCAGCTCCCGCGCCCAGGGGAACATTCAGTACTTC.

This clone turned up a few times. The chain combines TRBV5-1 with TRBJ2-3, with D tentatively TRBD1 (6 bases). CDR1 is SGHRS, CDR2 YFSETQ, per germline. Trimming shortened V by 0 bases and J by 0 bases, and 8 bases separated the two germline ends. There are 15 residues in the CDR3. The CDR3 bases are TGCGCCAGCAGCTTGGGACAGGCTAGCACAGATACGCAGTATTTT. Translation: CASSLGQASTDTQYF.

As concerns this clone: One junction end disagrees with the germline gene, perhaps due to a read error. The rearrangement joins TRBV7-8 to TRBJ2-7, with TRBD1 identical over 7 bases. Germline values: CDR1 SGHVS, CDR2 FQNEAQ. The CDR3 is 13 amino acids. This CDR3 reads CASSLVRFEGAHF. The CDR3 DNA reads as TGTGCCAGCAGCTTAGTTAGGTTTGAGGGGGCCCATTTC.

J is TRBJ2-4 and V is TRBV2; 8 bases map to TRBD1. CDR3 size: 15 residues. Per germline, CDR1 SNHLY and CDR2 FYNNEI. Trimming cost V 6 bases and J 8 bases; bases outside gene matches: 12. DNA of the CDR3: TGTGCCAGCAGAGAGACCAGGGGGCTGATGGACATTCAGTACTTC. It is translated as CASRETRGLMDIQYF. The whole variable domain, filled in from reference TRBV2 and TRBJ2-4, reads EPEVTQTPSHQVTQMGQEVILRCVPISNHLYFYWYRQILGQKVEFLVSFYNNEISEKSEIFDDQFSVERPDGSNFTLKIRSTKLEDSAMYFCASRETRGLMDIQYFGAGTRLSVL.

V usage is TRBV6-5 and J usage is TRBJ1-4; D remains ambiguous. The CDR3 consists of 14 residues. Germline CDR1 reads MNHEY; CDR2 reads SVGAGI. V lost 6 bases, J lost 8 bases, and 16 bases lay in between. The DNA of the CDR3 is TGTGCCAGCAGAAACACGGGAGTCGACGAAAAACTGTTTTTT. This gives the protein CASRNTGVDEKLFF.

This clone was recorded at least ten times. This chain joins TRBV27 and TRBJ2-7; 11 positions agree with TRBD2. The germline gives CDR1 MNHEY, CDR2 SMNVEV (reference sequence). V lost 7 bases to trimming and J lost 5 bases; unmatched junction nucleotides: 10. The CDR3 covers 15 residues. Written as DNA, the CDR3 is TGTGCCAGCAATCGTAGCGGGAGGGGTGACAACGAGCAGTACTTC. It codes for CASNRSGRGDNEQYF.